These 8 T cell receptor beta chains came from one sample sequenced in a study of glioma-infiltrating T cells after dendritic cell vaccination. Repertoires were generated with immunoSEQ multiplex PCR, while TCRdb's copy carries only in-frame clones and drops some. This table holds over 55,000 clones, 65% to 90% found once. Sequencing used blood, obtained before dendritic cell vaccination. Source of these receptors: a human donor with glioblastoma.

The chain links TRBV30 to TRBJ1-6; tentatively, D is TRBD1 (5 bases). The CDR3 length is 13 residues. Germline CDR1 is GTSNPN and CDR2 is SVGIG (reference sequence). V lost 3 bases to trimming and J lost 9 bases, with 12 bases between them. CDR3 in amino acids: CAWSRGFGSPLHF. DNA for the CDR3: TGTGCCTGGAGCCGGGGGTTTGGTTCACCCCTCCACTTT.

In this sample, this clone turned up once. The chain carries TRBV6-6 and TRBJ2-1; TRBD1 is a possible D gene (6 bases). Per the germline V gene, CDR1 is MNHNY and CDR2 is SVGAGI (reference sequence). There are 14 residues in the CDR3. V lost 5 bases and J 5 bases, leaving 13 bases between the germline ends. CDR3 in amino acids: CASSPRRTDNEQFF. Written as DNA, the CDR3 is TGTGCCAGCAGTCCTAGGAGGACAGACAATGAGCAGTTCTTC.

This chain joins TRBV6-5 and TRBJ2-7; D is unresolved. The CDR3 is made up of 11 amino acids. V was trimmed by 2 bases and J by 4 bases, leaving 3 bases between them. Germline V lookup: CDR1 MNHEY, CDR2 SVGAGI. CDR3 in amino acids: CASSYEYEQYF. For the CDR3, the DNA is TGTGCCAGCAGTTACGAGTACGAGCAGTACTTC.

This clone showed up just a few times. The rearrangement joins TRBV9 to TRBJ1-2; no firm D call. CDR3 length equals 14 residues. V lost 4 bases and J lost 0, with 10 bases in between. The V gene's germline CDR1 is SGDLS and CDR2 YYNGEE. CDR3 region: CASSPTLTNYGYTF. In nucleotides, the CDR3 is TGTGCCAGCAGCCCTACCTTAACTAACTATGGCTACACCTTC.

This clone was seen only once. The CDR3 DNA follows: TGTGCCAGTAGTATAGCCCAAACAGGGTTATCCTACGAGCAGTACTTC. It specifies CASSIAQTGLSYEQYF. The rearrangement joins TRBV19 to TRBJ2-7, with D maybe TRBD1 (6 bases). This CDR3 has 16 residues. Germline CDR1 LNHDA, CDR2 SQIVND (reference sequence). V was pared by 1 base and J by 1 base, with 14 bases between.

The CDR3 sequence is CASSYQDRGNYGYTF. The DNA for the CDR3 is TGTGCCAGCAGTTATCAGGACAGGGGGAACTATGGCTACACCTTC. The chain joins TRBV6-6 to TRBJ1-2, with TRBD1 matching over 10 bases. V gave up 3 bases and J gave up 2 bases; unmatched junction bases: 3. CDR1 is MNHNY and CDR2 is SVGAGI in the germline V gene (reference sequence). CDR3 length equals 15 residues.

A single count supports this clone. The chain has TRBV4-3 and TRBJ1-6, with D perhaps matching TRBD1 (6 bases). Per the germline V gene, CDR1 is LGHNA and CDR2 is YSLEER. This CDR3 region has 16 residues. V lost 2 bases to trimming and J lost 5 bases, with 13 bases between them. CDR3 region: CASSQTRTENNSPLHF. CDR3 DNA sequence: TGCGCCAGCAGCCAAACCAGGACAGAAAATAATTCACCCCTCCACTTT.

The rearrangement links TRBV29-1 to TRBJ1-1; D is unresolved. The CDR3 totals 13 residues. From germline, CDR1 is SQVTM and CDR2 ANQGSEA. This CDR3 reads CTAESGRNTEAFF. Written as DNA, the CDR3 is TGCACCGCTGAAAGTGGCAGGAACACTGAAGCTTTCTTT.